This T cell receptor (beta chain) emerged from a study of shared clonotypes between healthy human individuals (dated by TCRdb to 2018 to 2020). Regarding the study in general: The cohort comprised two women and three men aged 18 to 49 years. Per donor, three plates each were used for CD4 naive and CD4 memory, two for CD8 naive, and one for CD8 memory. Blood TCR repertoires of a handful of healthy adults were deeply sequenced to estimate repertoire size and the extent of clonotype sharing between individuals. Different laboratories and diverse techniques were used to prepare libraries and sequence TCR repertoires, to increase sequencing depth and limit assay-specific biases. Per donor, leukapheresis produced somewhere between about 0.94 and 8.9 billion PBMCs.

Healthy HIV-negative adults with no recently reported acute infections or vaccinations were included as donors. Every donor was a Caucasian adult living in Nashville, Tennessee, USA. CD4+ T cells were enriched by magnetic negative selection, after which naive cells were positively selected on CD45RA and the negative fraction was taken as the memory subset. Blood was collected by leukapheresis, and PBMCs were isolated by Ficoll-Histopaque density gradient centrifugation and then cryopreserved in liquid nitrogen vapor phase. Analytical flow cytometry was used to check the purity and quantity of each magnetically sorted T cell population. Genomic DNA was isolated from each sorted fraction and quantified by UV absorbance on a Nanodrop 2000c. The CDR3 runs 13 amino acids, cysteine and phenylalanine included. Just the 39-base CDR3 DNA is kept, in frame starting at base 1. The germline V gene (reference sequence) specifies SGHKS as CDR1 and YYEKEE as CDR2. V gives up 2 bases and J gives up 6 bases, and the segment between their germline ends measures 11 bases.

As for this clone: Its specific antigen is unknown. No base qualities exist here, and no much larger clone lies one base off it.

TCR CDR3 regions were amplified from genomic DNA by multiplex PCR using the deep immunoSEQ assay. Extracted genomic DNA from each cell subset was distributed evenly across all wells of several immunoSEQ 96-well plates, and each plate was treated as a replicate. Each replicate PCR for sorted subsets received roughly 200 ng genomic DNA, equal to roughly 30,000 T cell genomes. The purified libraries were quantified using a Qubit 3.0 fluorometer, sized with a Bioanalyzer 2100, and then quantified again using the KAPA Library Quantification kit. Each immunoSEQ 96-well plate was sequenced on its own single-read 150-cycle Illumina NextSeq 550 flow cell. Per the authors' processing: Because the immunoSEQ output held only junctional sequences and lacked quality scores, the filtering could not match the filtering applied to full-length reads. To assign V/J genes and CDR3, sequences were annotated using PyIR, a Python wrapper for IgBLAST v1.9, with IMGT germline references. Reads were filtered out if the reads had weak V/J assignments (E-value above 1e-6), no CDR3, stop codons, out-of-frame junctions, or ambiguous translated residues. V3J clonotypes were defined by identical inferred V gene, J gene, and CDR3 amino acid sequence. The percentage overlap between two repertoires was calculated by dividing the number of shared unique clonotypes by the size of the smaller repertoire. Repertoire richness was assessed with RTK rarefaction, the Chao1 estimator, and Recon v2.1 estimates of unobserved clonotypes. OLGA was used to compute generation probabilities for all TCRbeta clonotypes that the gDNA method yielded from a handful of donors. TCRdb holds this immuneACCESS table with in-frame rearrangements only. Some clones are missing; in checked studies, unresolved V genes explain under half, and the rest has no known cause. The DNA was the basis for D and trimming; V, J and clone size are from that table. The sample table lists 850,000 to 1,100,000 clones, around 77% of them with a count of one. 0.89% of the sample goes to the ten largest clones.

General study outcomes and caveats: The small number of donors limited the genetic and exposure-history diversity represented. Naive subsets generally had larger estimated clonotype richness than memory subsets did. Compared with non-shared clonotypes, clonotypes shared by all four sorted-subset donors had higher generation probabilities. Only blood was sampled, and tissue TCR repertoires likely differ from those in blood. Pairwise subsampling indicated that sequencing depth was expected to affect the degree of clonotype sharing among donors. Rarefaction of sorted-subset datasets indicated incomplete sequencing despite the large sequencing depth. Roughly 5% of naive CD4, roughly 3.6% of naive CD8, about 2.4% of memory CD4, and more than 0.35% of memory CD8 clonotypes were shared across several donors.

The sequenced sample was memory CD4+ T cells from PBMCs. The cell subset or site label of this sample denotes: CD45RA-negative fraction. The receptor comes from a man between 18 and 29 years old in good health. Some clones in this sample may be carry-over from other donors' samples. The sequence joins TRBV5-5 to TRBJ1-1; no D gene is confidently identified. The DNA sequence is TGTGCCAGCAGCTTCGGAAGGGAGGCTGAAGCTTTCTTT. It encodes CASSFGREAEAFF.